This T cell receptor (beta chain) stems from a study of blood T cell repertoires in COVID-19. Across the study: The United States, Italy and Spain supplied acute and convalescent COVID-19 samples. PBMCs, B-cell-depleted T cells, or T cells were the source of the cDNA or gDNA that made up the material.

This clone was recorded a few times. Looked up from germline, CDR1 is KGHDR and CDR2 is SFDVKD. The CDR3 has 15 amino acids. Trimming at V came to 5 bases and at J to 1 base, leaving 2 bases not matched to a gene. Per the study methods: Reference gene primer amplification in the assay estimated nucleated cell counts. Here immunoSEQ multiplex PCR was the method, and the copy in TCRdb shows in-frame clones only, minus some. V and J calls and clone size are given by that table; D and trimming were obtained from the DNA. Of about 170,000 clones in the sample, more than 75% are singletons; the top ten hold around 2%.

This TCR came from a man aged 50 to 60 who had recovered from COVID-19. The rearrangement uses TRBV24-1 and TRBJ1-5, with TRBD1 matching over 9 bases. Sequenced: peripheral blood. The CDR3 region has the DNA TGTGCCACCAGTGCCGGGACAGGGAGCAATCAGCCCCAGCATTTT. It codes for CATSAGTGSNQPQHF.